This T cell receptor (beta chain) stems from a study of T cells of healthy individuals. TCRdb used MiXCR to reprocess the 5' RACE reads, holding one entry per CDR3 protein. The table has around 100,000 distinct CDR3 sequences, 15% to 20% seen once. Ten or more counts support this clonotype. The TCR comes from a human donor in good health.

CDR3 in amino acids: CATSRASTDTQYF. Here the CDR3 DNA reads TGTGCCACCAGCAGAGCATCGACAGATACGCAGTATTTT. The chain links TRBV15 to TRBJ2-3; D gene ambiguous. The V end was cut by 1 base, the J end by 3 bases, with 5 bases between. The CDR3 is 13 residues long. Germline V gene lookup returns CDR1 LNHNV and CDR2 YYDKDF (reference sequence). Full variable domain (missing parts from reference TRBV15 and TRBJ2-3): DAMVIQNPRYQVTQFGKPVTLSCSQTLNHNVMYWYQQKSSQAPKLLFHYYDKDFNNEADTPDNFQSRRPNTSFCFLDIRSPGLGDTAMYLCATSRASTDTQYFGPGTRLTVL.